This TCR beta chain was sequenced in a study of T cells in Graves' hyperthyroidism and ophthalmopathy. Germline V gene lookup returns CDR1 SEHNR and CDR2 FQNEAQ (reference sequence). Trimming removed 5 bases from V and 6 bases from J; junction bases left unmatched: 9. CDR3 size: 14 residues. TCR beta CDR3 sequences were amplified from RNA transcripts. HTBI primers drove first-round RT-PCR of the TCR CDR3. Using its own MiXCR run on the multiplex PCR reads, TCRdb lists one record per CDR3 protein. Among approximately 630,000 distinct CDR3 sequences, around 15% were seen once, and the ten largest hold approximately 3.8%. This clonotype was seen at least ten times.

The chain couples TRBV7-9 to TRBJ1-2, with TRBD1 matching over 7 bases. The TCR was taken from a woman in her thirties with Graves' hyperthyroidism. Sequenced: blood. CDR3 protein: CASSEAQGVDGYTF. CDR3 coding DNA: TGTGCCAGCAGCGAAGCCCAGGGGGTGGATGGCTACACCTTC. Full variable domain (outside the CDR3, taken from reference TRBV7-9 and TRBJ1-2): DTGVSQNPRHKITKRGQNVTFRCDPISEHNRLYWYRQTLGQGPEFLTYFQNEAQLEKSRLLSDRFSAERPKGSFSTLEIQRTEQGDSAMYLCASSEAQGVDGYTFGSGTRLTVV.